The present TCR beta chain was sequenced within a study of technical replicates of blood from four donors. TCRdb keeps only in-frame clones here, not all; method: immunoSEQ multiplex PCR. The table records tens of thousands of clones, 95% of them present only once. This clone was seen once. The clonotype originates from a human donor in good health. The sample was T cells isolated from PBMCs.

CDR3 coding DNA: TGTGCCAGCAGCCCCCGGGACAGGGGCCAGAATGAAAAACTGTTTTTT. Its protein is CASSPRDRGQNEKLFF. The rearrangement uses TRBV5-8 and TRBJ1-4; 10 nucleotides align to TRBD1. CDR3 length: 16 residues. J gave up 5 bases and V 4 bases, and 8 bases lay outside the gene matches. Germline assignment: CDR1 SGHTS and CDR2 YDEGEE.